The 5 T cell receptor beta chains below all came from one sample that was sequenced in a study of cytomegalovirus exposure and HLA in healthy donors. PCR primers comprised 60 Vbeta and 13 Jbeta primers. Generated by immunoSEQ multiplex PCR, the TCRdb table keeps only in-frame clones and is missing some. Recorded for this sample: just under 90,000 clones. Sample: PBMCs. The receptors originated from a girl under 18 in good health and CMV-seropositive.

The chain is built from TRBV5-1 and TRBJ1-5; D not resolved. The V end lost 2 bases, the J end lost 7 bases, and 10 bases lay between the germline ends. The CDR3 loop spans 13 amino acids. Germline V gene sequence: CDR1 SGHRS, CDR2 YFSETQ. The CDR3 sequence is CASSLAGSQPQHF. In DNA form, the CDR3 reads TGCGCCAGCAGCTTAGCGGGAAGCCAGCCCCAGCATTTT.

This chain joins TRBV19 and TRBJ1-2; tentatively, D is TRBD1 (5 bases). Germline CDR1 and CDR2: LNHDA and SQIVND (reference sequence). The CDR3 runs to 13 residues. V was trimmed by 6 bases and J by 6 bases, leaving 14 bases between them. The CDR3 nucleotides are TGTGCCAGTAGCTCGGGACTGGGGGATGGCTACACCTTC. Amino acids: CASSSGLGDGYTF.

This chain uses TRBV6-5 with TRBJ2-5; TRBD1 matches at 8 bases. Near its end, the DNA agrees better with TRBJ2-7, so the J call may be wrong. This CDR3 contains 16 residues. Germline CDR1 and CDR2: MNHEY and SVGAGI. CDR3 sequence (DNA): TGTGCCAGCAGTTACTCCCCAGGGGGCTCCGTGAACGAGCAGTACTTC. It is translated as CASSYSPGGSVNEQYF.

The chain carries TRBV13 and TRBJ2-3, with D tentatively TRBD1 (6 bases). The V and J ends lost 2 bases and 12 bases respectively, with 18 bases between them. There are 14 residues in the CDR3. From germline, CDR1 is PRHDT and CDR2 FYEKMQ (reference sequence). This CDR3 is CASSLRQVEDIQYF. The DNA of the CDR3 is TGTGCCAGCAGCTTACGACAGGTGGAAGATATCCAGTATTTT.

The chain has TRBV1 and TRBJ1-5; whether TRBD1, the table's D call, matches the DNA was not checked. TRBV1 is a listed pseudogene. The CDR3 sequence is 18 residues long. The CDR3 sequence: CTSSQGAGTGLCNQPQHF. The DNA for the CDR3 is TGCACCAGCAGCCAAGGGGCAGGGACAGGTCTTTGCAATCAGCCCCAGCATTTT.